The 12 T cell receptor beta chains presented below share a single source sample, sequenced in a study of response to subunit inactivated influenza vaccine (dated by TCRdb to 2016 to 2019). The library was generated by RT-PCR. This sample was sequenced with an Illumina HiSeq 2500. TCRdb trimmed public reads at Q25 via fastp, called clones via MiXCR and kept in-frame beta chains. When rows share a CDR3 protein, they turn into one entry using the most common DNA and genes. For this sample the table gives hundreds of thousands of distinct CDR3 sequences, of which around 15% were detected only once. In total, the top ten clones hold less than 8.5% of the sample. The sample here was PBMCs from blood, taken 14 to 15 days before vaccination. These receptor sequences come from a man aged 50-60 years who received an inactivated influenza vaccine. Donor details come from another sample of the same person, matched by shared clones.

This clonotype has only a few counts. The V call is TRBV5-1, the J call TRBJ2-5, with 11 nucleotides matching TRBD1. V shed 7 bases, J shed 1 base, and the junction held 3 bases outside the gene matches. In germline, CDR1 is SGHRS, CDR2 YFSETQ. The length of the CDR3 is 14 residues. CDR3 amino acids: CASGQGAIQETQYF. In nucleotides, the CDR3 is TGCGCCAGCGGACAGGGGGCCATCCAAGAGACCCAGTACTTC.

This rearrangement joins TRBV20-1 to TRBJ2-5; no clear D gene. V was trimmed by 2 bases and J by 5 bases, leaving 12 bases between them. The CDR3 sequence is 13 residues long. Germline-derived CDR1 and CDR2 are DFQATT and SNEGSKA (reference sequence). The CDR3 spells CSARPAPRETQYF. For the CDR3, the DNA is TGCAGTGCTAGACCGGCGCCGCGGGAGACCCAGTACTTC.

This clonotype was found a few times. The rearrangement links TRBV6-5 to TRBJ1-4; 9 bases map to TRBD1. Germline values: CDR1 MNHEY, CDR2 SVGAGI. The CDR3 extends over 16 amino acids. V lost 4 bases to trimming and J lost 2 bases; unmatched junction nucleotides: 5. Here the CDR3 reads CASSWTGASTNEKLFF. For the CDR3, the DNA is TGTGCCAGCAGTTGGACAGGGGCATCGACTAATGAAAAACTGTTTTTT.

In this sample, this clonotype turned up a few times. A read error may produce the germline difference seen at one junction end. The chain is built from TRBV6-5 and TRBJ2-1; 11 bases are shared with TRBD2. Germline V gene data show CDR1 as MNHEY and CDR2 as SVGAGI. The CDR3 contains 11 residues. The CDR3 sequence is CASHTGTSGPF. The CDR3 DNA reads TGTGCCAGCCATACCGGGACTAGCGGCCCCTTC.

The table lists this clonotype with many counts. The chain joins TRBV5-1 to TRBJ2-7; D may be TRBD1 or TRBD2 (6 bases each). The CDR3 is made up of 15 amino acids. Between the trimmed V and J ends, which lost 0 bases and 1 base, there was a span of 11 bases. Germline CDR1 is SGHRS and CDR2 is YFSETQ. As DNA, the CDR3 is TGCGCCAGCAGCTTGGATCCGGGGGCATCCTACGAGCAGTACTTC. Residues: CASSLDPGASYEQYF.

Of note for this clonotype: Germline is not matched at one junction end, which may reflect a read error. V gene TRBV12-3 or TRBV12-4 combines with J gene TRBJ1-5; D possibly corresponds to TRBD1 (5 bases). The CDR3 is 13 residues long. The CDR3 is CASSLGGGQLQHF. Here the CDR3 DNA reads TGTGCCAGCAGTTTGGGGGGAGGTCAGCTCCAGCATTTT.

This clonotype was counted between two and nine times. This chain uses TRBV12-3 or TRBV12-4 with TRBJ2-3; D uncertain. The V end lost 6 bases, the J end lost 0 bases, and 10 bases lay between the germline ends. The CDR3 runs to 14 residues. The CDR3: CASRGSVSTDTQYF. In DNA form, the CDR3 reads TGTGCCAGCAGAGGTTCGGTTAGCACAGATACGCAGTATTTT.

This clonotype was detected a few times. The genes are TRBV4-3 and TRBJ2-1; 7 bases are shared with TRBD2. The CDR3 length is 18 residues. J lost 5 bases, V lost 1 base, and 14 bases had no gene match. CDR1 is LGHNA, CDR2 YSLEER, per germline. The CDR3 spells CASSQVASLAQTNNEQFF. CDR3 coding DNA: TGCGCCAGCAGCCAAGTAGCTTCACTAGCGCAGACGAACAATGAGCAGTTCTTC.

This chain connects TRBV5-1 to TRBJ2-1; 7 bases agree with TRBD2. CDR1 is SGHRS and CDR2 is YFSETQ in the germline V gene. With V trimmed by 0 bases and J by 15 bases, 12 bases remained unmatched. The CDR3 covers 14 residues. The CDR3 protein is CASSLADIGAGLFF. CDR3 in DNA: TGCGCCAGCAGCTTGGCCGATATAGGAGCGGGGCTGTTCTTC.

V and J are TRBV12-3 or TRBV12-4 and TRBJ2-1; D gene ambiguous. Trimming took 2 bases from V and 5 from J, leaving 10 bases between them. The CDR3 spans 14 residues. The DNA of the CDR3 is TGTGCCAGCAGTTTACCGGAGAGACACAATGAGCAGTTCTTC. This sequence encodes CASSLPERHNEQFF.

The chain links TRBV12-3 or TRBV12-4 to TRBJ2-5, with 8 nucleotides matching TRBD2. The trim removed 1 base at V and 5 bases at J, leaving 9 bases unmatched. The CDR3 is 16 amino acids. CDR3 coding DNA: TGTGCCAGCAGTTTAGGAACAGCGGGGGAGTGGGAGACCCAGTACTTC. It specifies CASSLGTAGEWETQYF.

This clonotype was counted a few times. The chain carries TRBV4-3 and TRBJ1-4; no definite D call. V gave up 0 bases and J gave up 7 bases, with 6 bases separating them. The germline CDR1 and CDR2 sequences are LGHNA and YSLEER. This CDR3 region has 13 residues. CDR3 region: CASSQDYSEKLFF. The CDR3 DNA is TGCGCCAGCAGCCAAGATTACAGTGAAAAACTGTTTTTT.